Sequencing of this T cell receptor (beta chain) was carried out in a study of cytomegalovirus exposure and HLA in healthy donors. As for the study in general: Earlier, 110 million or so unique TCR beta sequences were recovered from approximately 180 million T cells by an analysis. Study-wide findings and caveats: Near-uniform donor sequencing depth was presumed by presence/absence analyses. Exclusion applied to some V segments, including TRBV6-2 and TRBV6-3, as they were indistinguishable.

This clone was detected only a few times. The antigen is undetermined. The PCR was carried out with 60 Vbeta primers and 13 Jbeta primers. The protocol was immunoSEQ multiplex PCR, while the TCRdb copy is restricted to in-frame clones and leaves out a portion. The data show about 160,000 clones, about four fifths seen once. The CDR3 spans 16 residues. Trimming took off 2 bases at V and 3 bases at J, with 13 bases between the two ends. CDR1 PRHDT and CDR2 FYEKMQ come from the germline V gene (reference sequence). The TCR was taken from a man aged 45-65 years in good health and CMV-seropositive. V and J are TRBV13 and TRBJ1-4; D perhaps matches TRBD1 (5 bases). Sequenced sample: PBMCs. CDR3 nucleotides: TGTGCCAGCAGCTTACTCAGGGAAGGTTCTAATGAAAAACTGTTTTTT. Its translation is CASSLLREGSNEKLFF. The full variable domain, in which reference TRBV13 and TRBJ1-4 provide the parts outside the CDR3, is AAGVIQSPRHLIKEKRETATLKCYPIPRHDTVYWYQQGPGQDPQFLISFYEKMQSDKGSIPDRFSAQQFSDYHSELNMSSLELGDSALYFCASSLLREGSNEKLFFGSGTQLSVL.